Listed here are 25 T cell receptor beta chains from one sample, sequenced in a study of CD8+ T cells in alopecia areata. Sequencing templates came from extracted RNA that was reverse transcribed into cDNA. TCRdb's copy holds only in-frame clones and misses some; the assay was immunoSEQ multiplex PCR. This repertoire holds about 120,000 clones, and none appear only once. Sequencing used lesional skin. These receptors were collected from a C3H/HeJ mouse with alopecia areata. For this mouse line, the MHC haplotype is H2-k.

This clone was picked up a small number of times. Gene and germline names: mouse. The read is 4 residues too short to cover the CDR3 end, so that end is filled in from the germline J gene. V usage is TRBV17 and J usage is TRBJ2-5; 7 nucleotides match TRBD1. CDR1 is MNHDT, CDR2 YYDKIL, per germline. Trimming took 3 bases from V and 1 from J; bases not matched to a gene: 4. The CDR3 is made up of 15 amino acids. CDR3 DNA, as far as it was read: TGTGCTAGCAGTAGGGCCGGGACAGACCAAGAC. This translates into CASSRAGTDQD. The entire CDR3 is CASSRAGTDQDTQYF.

In its sample, this clone was seen a few times. Mouse germline and gene names are used. The read finishes 4 residues shy of the CDR3 end, and the germline J gene is used to complete it. The chain combines TRBV13-1 with TRBJ2-1; no reliable D call. The CDR3 contains 14 residues. V was shortened by 2 bases and J by 0 bases, with 6 bases between the two germline ends. Germline lookup yields CDR1 NSHNY and CDR2 SYGAGN. The sequenced part of the CDR3 DNA is TGTGCCAGCAGTGAGTCAGGTAACTATGCT. It encodes CASSESGNYA. The whole CDR3 protein is CASSESGNYAEQFF.

This clone was observed at least ten times. Mouse names are used for the genes. The read stops 4 residues short of the end of the CDR3; the missing end is completed from the germline J gene. The rearrangement uses TRBV13-3 and TRBJ2-1, with 12 nucleotides matching TRBD2. The CDR3 length is 15 residues. CDR1 NNHDY and CDR2 SYVADS come from the germline V gene. This chain's CDR3 is CASSETGGAGAEQFF. The CDR3 DNA, read in part, is TGTGCCAGCAGTGAGACTGGGGGGGCGGGGGCT.

On this clone itself: The listed genes are named as in mouse. The read comes to an end 4 residues before the CDR3 does, leaving the germline J gene to fill in the end. The V call is TRBV13-3, the J call TRBJ1-4, with 9 bases identical to TRBD1. Germline V gives CDR1 NNHDY, CDR2 SYVADS. CDR3 length: 15 amino acids. With V trimmed by 5 bases and J by 6 bases, 8 bases remained unmatched. CDR3 protein: CASSPGTGIDERLFF. CDR3 DNA, as far as it was read: TGTGCCAGCAGCCCCGGGACAGGGATCGACGAA.

This clone was found a few times. The genes are named according to mouse. Sequencing ends 4 residues short of the CDR3 end; the germline J gene provides the rest. J is TRBJ2-7 and V is TRBV13-3, with D possibly TRBD1 on 6 matching bases. The CDR3 loop spans 15 amino acids. V was cut by 5 bases and J by 0 bases, with 15 bases left in between. Germline V gene lookup returns CDR1 NNHDY and CDR2 SYVADS. The covered CDR3 bases are TGTGCCAGCAGGGCGGGACAATCGAGCTCCTAT. Amino acid sequence: CASRAGQSSSY. The entire CDR3 sequence reads CASRAGQSSSYEQYF.

This clone showed up many times. Germline and genes here are mouse. The read ends 4 residues shy of where the CDR3 ends; the end is completed using the germline J gene. The genes are TRBV13-3 and TRBJ2-3; D remains unclear. Deletions cut 1 base from V and 3 bases from J, with 6 bases between. Germline CDR1 reads NNHDY; CDR2 reads SYVADS. The CDR3 covers 13 residues. The CDR3 spells CASSDRTAETLYF. CDR3 DNA (partial): TGTGCCAGCAGTGATCGTACAGCAGAA.

A note on this clone: Each gene name is a mouse one. The missing CDR3 end, 4 residues past where the read stops, is filled in from the germline J gene. The gene calls are TRBV5 and TRBJ1-1; 9 nucleotides match TRBD1. Germline CDR1 is LGHNA and CDR2 is YNLKQL (reference sequence). CDR3 length: 14 amino acids. J gave up 4 bases and V 4 bases, and 4 bases lay outside the gene matches. CDR3 sequence reads: CASSLGTGSTEVFF. The CDR3 DNA, read in part, is TGTGCCAGCAGCCTCGGGACAGGGAGCACA.

Only a few counts were recorded for this clone. Gene names and germline match the mouse. CDR3: CASSIDGQAEVFF. CDR3 bases read: TGTGCCAGCAGTATAGACGGACAAGCA. The chain has TRBV19 and TRBJ1-1, with a possible D match to TRBD1 (5 bases). Read data end 4 residues before the CDR3 end; the end is taken from the germline J gene. The CDR3 covers 13 residues. CDR1 FNHDT and CDR2 SITEND come from the germline V gene (reference sequence).

This clone occurred a few times. The germline and genes are mouse ones. From the germline J gene comes the end of the CDR3, since the read stops 4 residues before it. This sample includes further DNA sequences coding for the same CDR3. The rearrangement uses TRBV13-1 and TRBJ2-3; D may be TRBD1 (5 bases). Trimming removed 0 bases at V and 0 bases at J, with 11 bases between. The CDR3 loop spans 16 amino acids. Per germline, CDR1 NSHNY and CDR2 SYGAGN. The CDR3 spells CASSDAGQGSAETLYF. The CDR3 bases that were read are TGTGCCAGCAGTGATGCAGGGCAGGGTAGTGCAGAA.

This clone was counted at least ten times. Genes here carry mouse names. Read sequence stops 4 residues before the CDR3 end, and the germline J gene provides the missing end. The sample carries other DNA sequences with the same CDR3. The chain carries TRBV13-3 and TRBJ2-7; TRBD2 matches 8 bases. This CDR3 contains 16 residues. Looked up from germline, CDR1 is NNHDY and CDR2 is SYVADS. V shed 0 bases and J 0 bases; nucleotides not matched to a gene: 5. Partial CDR3 DNA: TGTGCCAGCAGTGATGCAGCTGGGGGGAGCTCCTAT. Protein product: CASSDAAGGSSY. The entire CDR3 sequence reads CASSDAAGGSSYEQYF.

As to this clone: All gene names here are mouse names. The read ends 4 residues before the CDR3 terminus; that terminus is restored from the germline J gene. The J gene is TRBJ2-2, the V gene TRBV19, with 7 bases identical to TRBD1. This CDR3 region has 13 residues. V lost 9 bases, J lost 1 base, and 3 bases stayed unmatched. Germline CDR1 and CDR2: FNHDT and SITEND (reference sequence). CDR3 protein: CAIRTGNTGQLYF. The covered CDR3 bases are TGTGCCATAAGGACAGGAAACACCGGG.

Points on this clone: Gene names are mouse gene names. The read gets to within 4 residues of the CDR3 end, and the germline J gene fills in the rest. The rearrangement joins TRBV14 to TRBJ2-5; D might be TRBD1 (5 bases). The CDR3 sequence is 14 residues long. Per the germline V gene, CDR1 is SGHDT and CDR2 is FRDEAV. Trimming pared 2 bases from V and 1 base from J, leaving 8 bases between. CDR3 bases read: TGTGCCAGCAGTTTTGGCAGGGACCAAGAC. As protein: CASSFGRDQD. The whole CDR3 protein reads CASSFGRDQDTQYF.

This clone showed up just a few times. The germline and genes are mouse ones. The CDR3 extends 4 residues past the end of the read, so its final part is completed from the germline J gene. The V call is TRBV17, the J call TRBJ2-5; 11 nucleotides align to TRBD2. This CDR3 comprises 15 residues. Per the germline V gene, CDR1 is MNHDT and CDR2 is YYDKIL. The sequenced part of the CDR3 DNA is TGTGCTAGCAGCCTCCCCACTGGGGGGGCTGAC. It specifies CASSLPTGGAD. In full, the CDR3 reads CASSLPTGGADTQYF.

A few counts support this clone. Genes here carry mouse names. With the read ending 4 residues before the CDR3 end, the germline J gene is used to fill in that end. This chain links TRBV13-2 with TRBJ2-7, with 9 bases identical to TRBD1. This CDR3 comprises 15 residues. CDR1 NNHNN and CDR2 SYGAGS come from the germline V gene (reference sequence). The CDR3 bases that were read are TGTGCCAGCGGTGATCTTACAGGGGGCGGATAT. It specifies CASGDLTGGGY. The full CDR3 protein reads CASGDLTGGGYEQYF.

Concerning this clone itself: The protein in this entry is translated from the DNA; at residue 10 it differs from the protein listed in TCRdb. The gene symbols are mouse symbols. The read ends 3 residues early relative to the CDR3; the germline J gene fills the gap. V gene TRBV13-2 combines with J gene TRBJ1-6; 10 bases are shared with TRBD1. TRBJ1-6 is an ORF, with its function uncertain. The CDR3 has 13 residues. Germline V gene data show CDR1 as NNHNN and CDR2 as SYGAGS (reference sequence). The V and J ends lost 5 bases and 9 bases, in that order; junction bases with no gene match: 2. CDR3 loop: CASGRTGGSPLYF. CDR3 DNA, as far as it was read: TGTGCCAGCGGGAGGACAGGGGGTTCGCCC.

In regard to this clone: Here the gene names and germline are mouse. Read coverage stops 4 residues before the CDR3 terminus; the germline J gene supplies the remainder. The rearrangement joins TRBV13-3 to TRBJ1-1, with a possible D match to TRBD1 (6 bases). The CDR3 consists of 13 residues. From germline, CDR1 is NNHDY and CDR2 SYVADS. This CDR3 reads CASMWLGGREVFF. CDR3 DNA (partial): TGTGCCAGCATGTGGCTGGGGGGGCGA.

Concerning this clone: The germline and genes are mouse ones. The sequence runs out 4 residues before the end of the CDR3; the remainder is reconstructed from the germline J gene. The chain joins TRBV13-3 to TRBJ2-5; 8 bases agree with TRBD1. This CDR3 has 15 residues. Germline loops: CDR1 NNHDY, CDR2 SYVADS. With 5 bases clipped from V and 0 bases from J, the junction kept 5 bases outside the gene matches. CDR3 bases read: TGTGCCAGCAGAGACAGGGGCCCTAACCAAGAC. This encodes CASRDRGPNQD. The entire CDR3 reads CASRDRGPNQDTQYF.

This clone was observed a handful of times. These gene names are mouse names. The read stops 4 residues short of the end of the CDR3; the missing end is completed from the germline J gene. The chain links TRBV1 to TRBJ2-5, with 10 bases lining up with TRBD2. The CDR3 is 14 amino acids. Germline values: CDR1 NSQYPW, CDR2 LRSPGD (reference sequence). CDR3 DNA, as far as it was read: TGCACCTGCAGTGCAGAGGACTGGGGGGAC. It specifies CTCSAEDWGD. The CDR3, in full, reads CTCSAEDWGDTQYF.

Details on this clone: Here the gene names and germline are mouse. The DNA ends 4 residues before the CDR3 does, and the rest of the CDR3 is filled in from the germline J gene. V gene TRBV13-3 combines with J gene TRBJ2-3; 8 nucleotides align to TRBD2. The CDR3 has 16 residues. The germline V gene has CDR1 NNHDY and CDR2 SYVADS. V lost 2 bases and J lost 1; bases outside the gene matches: 6. The CDR3 sequence: CASSERLGGGAETLYF. The covered CDR3 bases are TGTGCCAGCAGTGAAAGGCTGGGGGGAGGTGCAGAA.

As regards this clone: The protein given in TCRdb and the translation of the DNA differ at residue 10, and the sequence presented here derives from the DNA. Gene and germline names: mouse. The read is 3 residues too short to cover the CDR3 end, so that end is filled in from the germline J gene. This chain joins TRBV19 and TRBJ1-3; D might be TRBD1 (6 bases). Germline loops: CDR1 FNHDT, CDR2 SITEND (reference sequence). V lost 4 bases and J lost 5, with 10 bases in between. This CDR3 has 13 amino acids. The covered CDR3 bases are TGTGCCAGCAGTCACGGGACAAGAAATACG. Its protein product is CASSHGTRNT. The whole CDR3 is CASSHGTRNTLYF.

For this clone: Genes and germline are mouse. The CDR3 end falls 4 residues outside the read, so it is completed with the germline J gene. The genes are TRBV19 and TRBJ2-7; 12 positions match TRBD2. The CDR3 runs to 15 residues. The germline CDR1 and CDR2 sequences are FNHDT and SITEND (reference sequence). Incomplete CDR3 DNA: TGTGCCAGCAGTATACGGGACTGGGGGGCTTAT. Its protein product is CASSIRDWGAY. From start to end, the CDR3 is CASSIRDWGAYEQYF.

About this clone: Gene names are mouse gene names. The CDR3 end falls 4 residues outside the read, so it is completed with the germline J gene. This rearrangement joins TRBV19 to TRBJ2-5; D unresolved. The CDR3 is 14 residues long. Looked up from germline, CDR1 is FNHDT and CDR2 is SITEND (reference sequence). Trimming removed 3 bases at V and 0 bases at J, with 8 bases between. The CDR3 DNA, read in part, is TGTGCCAGCAGTAACAGACATAACCAAGAC. Translation gives CASSNRHNQD. The CDR3 as a whole reads CASSNRHNQDTQYF.

In regard to this clone: TCRdb's protein and the translated DNA diverge at residue 9; the protein reported here is the translation of the DNA. This sequence may be a read error, since a much larger clone differs from it by one base. Mouse germline and gene names are used. Read sequence stops 3 residues before the CDR3 end, and the germline J gene provides the missing end. V is TRBV19 and J is TRBJ1-6, with D uncertain. Being an ORF, TRBJ1-6 has a function that is uncertain. V lost 5 bases to trimming and J lost 5 bases, with 5 bases between them. This CDR3 contains 12 residues. CDR1 is FNHDT, CDR2 SITEND, per germline (reference sequence). The CDR3 protein is CASSQNNSPLYF. Incomplete CDR3 DNA: TGTGCCAGCAGCCAAAATAATTCGCCC.

This clone appeared a few times. Gene and germline names: mouse. With the read ending 4 residues before the CDR3 end, the germline J gene is used to fill in that end. The chain is built from TRBV1 and TRBJ2-5; the match to TRBD1 covers 10 bases. There are 15 residues in the CDR3. In germline, CDR1 is NSQYPW, CDR2 LRSPGD (reference sequence). Incomplete CDR3 DNA: TGCACCTGCAGTGCACGGGACAGGGGCGGAGAC. It translates to CTCSARDRGGD. The complete CDR3 protein is CTCSARDRGGDTQYF.

Notes on this clone: Gene names follow the mouse nomenclature. The read falls 4 residues short of the CDR3 end, and the missing part is taken from the germline J gene. The sample holds other DNA sequences that translate to the same CDR3. The chain carries TRBV13-1 and TRBJ2-7; 9 bases match TRBD2. From germline, CDR1 is NSHNY and CDR2 SYGAGN. The J segment lost 2 bases and the V segment lost 2 bases, leaving 2 bases of the junction unmatched. This CDR3 has 14 residues. The DNA read from the CDR3 is TGTGCCAGCAGTGAACTGGGGGGTCCCTAT. Translation gives CASSELGGPY. The entire CDR3 protein is CASSELGGPYEQYF.